This TCR beta chain is from a study of post-analysis software for immune sequencing data. Broader study findings: Multiple sclerosis patients had significantly lower normalized Chao1 diversity than controls.

This clonotype was counted between two and nine times. Its antigen is undetermined. Researchers reported that TCR beta cDNA libraries carried unique molecular identifiers. TCRdb ran MiXCR on the PCR reads and lists one entry per CDR3 protein. The table has 350,000 to 450,000 distinct CDR3 sequences, approximately 33% seen once. This receptor was taken from a girl between 10 and 17 years old with multiple sclerosis. The sample taken for sequencing was blood.

The CDR3 coding sequence is TGTGCCAGCAGCCAAGAGGGTTTTCAGCCCCAGCATTTT. This sequence encodes CASSQEGFQPQHF. The V call is TRBV3-1, the J call TRBJ1-5, with D hard to call. This CDR3 region has 13 residues. Per germline, CDR1 LGHDT and CDR2 YNNKEL (reference sequence). The V and J ends lost 0 bases and 6 bases respectively, with 6 bases between them.